Shown below are 22 T cell receptor beta chains from a single sample sequenced in a study of blood T cell repertoires in COVID-19 (TCRdb year 2020). The library was built by means of the immunoSEQ multiplex PCR assay. TCRdb took over this immuneACCESS table, retaining in-frame rearrangements with V and J assigned. Such tables are incomplete; in checked studies, under half of the missing clones stem from an unresolved V gene, and the remainder is unexplained. This sample holds more than 200,000 clones; roughly 88% were observed only once. The ten largest clones take up about 0.7% of the sample. The sample consisted of peripheral blood. All receptors derive from a human donor in a cohort sampled during active COVID-19.

As DNA, the CDR3 is TGTGCCAGCAGCGTTGGCCAGATCCACTACGAGCAGTACTTC. This encodes CASSVGQIHYEQYF. The rearrangement links TRBV9 to TRBJ2-7; no clear D gene. Per germline, CDR1 SGDLS and CDR2 YYNGEE. Trimming left V 2 bases short and J 3 bases short, with 12 bases between. This CDR3 has 14 residues.

This clone occurred a few times. The gene calls are TRBV28 and TRBJ2-7, with 7 bases identical to TRBD1. Unmatched junction bases numbered 10, after V lost 7 bases and J lost 7 bases. Germline values: CDR1 MDHEN, CDR2 SYDVKM. This CDR3 contains 13 residues. The CDR3 loop reads CASTPVDRWEQYF. As DNA, the CDR3 is TGTGCCAGCACCCCGGTGGACAGGTGGGAGCAGTACTTC.

The rearrangement uses TRBV5-4 and TRBJ1-2; a possible D gene is TRBD1 (5 bases). CDR3 size: 13 residues. Germline loops: CDR1 SGHNT, CDR2 YYREEE (reference sequence). V shed 3 bases and J shed 2 bases, with 8 bases lying between them. CDR3 sequence reads: CASSSDSNYGYTF. In nucleotides, the CDR3 is TGTGCCAGCAGCTCAGACAGCAACTATGGCTACACCTTC.

The chain recombines TRBV6-5 with TRBJ2-7; D gene ambiguous. V lost 2 bases and J lost 7, with 12 bases in between. This CDR3 has 13 amino acids. Germline lookup yields CDR1 MNHEY and CDR2 SVGAGI. DNA of the CDR3: TGTGCCAGCAGTTACCCCACGTTGAGAGAGCAGTACTTC. It is translated as CASSYPTLREQYF.

This chain connects TRBV5-1 to TRBJ2-5; no firm D call. The CDR3 is made up of 13 amino acids. Deletions cut 0 bases from V and 5 bases from J, with 8 bases between. Germline CDR1 SGHRS, CDR2 YFSETQ. The DNA of the CDR3 is TGCGCCAGCAGCTTGGCCGGGTCTGAGACCCAGTACTTC. Translated: CASSLAGSETQYF.

The chain joins TRBV27 to TRBJ2-1; weak D call: TRBD1 (5 bases). Trimming removed 4 bases from V and 7 bases from J, with 17 bases in between. This CDR3 comprises 15 residues. The germline V gene has CDR1 MNHEY and CDR2 SMNVEV (reference sequence). CDR3 in amino acids: CASSSYTVKGNEQFF. In nucleotides, the CDR3 is TGTGCCAGCAGTTCCTATACAGTTAAGGGGAATGAGCAGTTCTTC.

This rearrangement joins TRBV19 to TRBJ1-2; 7 nucleotides agree with TRBD1. The V and J ends lost 4 bases and 4 bases, in that order; junction bases with no gene match: 9. The germline CDR1 and CDR2 sequences are LNHDA and SQIVND (reference sequence). The CDR3 has 15 residues. This CDR3 reads CASSKTNKGAYGYTF. The CDR3 nucleotides read TGTGCCAGTAGTAAAACAAATAAGGGGGCCTATGGCTACACCTTC.

The chain combines TRBV5-1 with TRBJ1-5, with 7 bases matching TRBD1. This CDR3 comprises 15 residues. V shed 2 bases and J 6 bases; nucleotides not matched to a gene: 8. Germline-derived CDR1 and CDR2 are SGHRS and YFSETQ. The CDR3 bases are TGCGCCAGCAGCTTAGGTATACAGGGGACTCAGCCCCAGCATTTT. Residues: CASSLGIQGTQPQHF.

The chain combines TRBV6-6 with TRBJ1-4; 7 bases line up with TRBD1. The V gene's germline CDR1 is MNHNY and CDR2 SVGAGI (reference sequence). This CDR3 is built from 17 residues. The V and J ends lost 5 bases and 0 bases, in that order; junction bases with no gene match: 9. CDR3 region: CASSLDRDSSTNEKLFF. The CDR3 nucleotides read TGTGCCAGCAGTCTTGACCGGGACAGCTCAACTAATGAAAAACTGTTTTTT.

J is TRBJ2-1 and V is TRBV19; D may be TRBD2 (7 bases). CDR1 is LNHDA, CDR2 SQIVND, per germline (reference sequence). This CDR3 contains 16 residues. V lost 1 base to trimming and J lost 4 bases, with 14 bases between them. DNA of the CDR3: TGTGCCAGTAGTATAGTTGGCGGGGGCCCATACAATGAGCAGTTCTTC. Amino acids: CASSIVGGGPYNEQFF.

The J gene is TRBJ2-7, the V gene TRBV6-5; D is undetermined. The germline gives CDR1 MNHEY, CDR2 SVGAGI. The V end was cut by 4 bases, the J end by 5 bases, with 15 bases between. This CDR3 spans 14 amino acids. The CDR3 coding sequence is TGTGCCAGCAGTTCACCCTCGACACACGACGAGCAGTACTTC. It encodes CASSSPSTHDEQYF.

Comment on this clone: Because the CDR3's place on the DNA is in doubt, the DNA is left out and the CDR3 is given as listed by TCRdb. The chain is built from TRBV28 and TRBJ1-2; TRBD1, the table's D call, was not compared with the DNA. The germline CDR1 and CDR2 sequences are MDHEN and SYDVKM. The CDR3 is 16 residues long, ends included. The chain's CDR3 is CASSFLAGRPIYGYTF.

The chain is built from TRBV15 and TRBJ2-5; 8 nucleotides match TRBD2. J was trimmed by 7 bases and V by 0 bases; bases with no gene match: 7. This CDR3 has 15 residues. The germline gives CDR1 LNHNV, CDR2 YYDKDF (reference sequence). The CDR3 coding sequence is TGTGCCACCAGCAGAGATCGGGGGGGCCTGGGGACCCAGTACTTC. The encoded protein is CATSRDRGGLGTQYF.

This clone was counted a single time. The chain employs TRBV7-2 and TRBJ2-1; TRBD2 matches 9 bases. The CDR3 extends over 16 amino acids. The junction had 8 bases not matched to a gene; V was cut back by 0 bases and J by 8 bases. Germline V gene lookup returns CDR1 SGHTA and CDR2 FQGNSA. The CDR3 bases are TGTGCCAGCAGCTTAGCGCTGGCGGGAGGGTGGGATGAGCAGTTCTTC. Translating it yields CASSLALAGGWDEQFF.

This clone was counted a single time. The CDR3 nucleotides read TGTGCCAGCAGCCGAGGACATGCCCAGGGTCAGCCCCAGCATTTT. This encodes CASSRGHAQGQPQHF. This sequence joins TRBV7-3 and TRBJ1-5, with a tentative D call TRBD1 (5 bases). V was shortened by 5 bases and J by 6 bases, with 17 bases between the two germline ends. This CDR3 is 15 amino acids long. Germline-derived CDR1 and CDR2 are SGHTA and FQGTGA.

The chain is built from TRBV5-4 and TRBJ2-7; 8 bases map to TRBD2. V was pared by 4 bases and J by 6 bases, with 9 bases of the junction left unmatched. This CDR3 has 14 amino acids. The germline CDR1 and CDR2 sequences are SGHNT and YYREEE (reference sequence). CDR3 in amino acids: CASSLSGRGSEQYF. The CDR3 region has the DNA TGTGCCAGCAGCCTAAGCGGGAGAGGCTCCGAGCAGTACTTC.

The V call is TRBV3-1 (or the pseudogene TRBV3-2), the J call TRBJ2-7, with TRBD2 matching over 10 bases. The CDR3 is made up of 16 amino acids. CDR1 and CDR2 (germline): LGHDT, YNNKEL (reference sequence). Trimming removed 0 bases from V and 6 bases from J; junction bases left unmatched: 8. Written as DNA, the CDR3 is TGTGCCAGCAGCCAAGATCCTAGCGGGAGACCCTCCGAGCAGTACTTC. It codes for CASSQDPSGRPSEQYF.

This chain links TRBV11-2 with TRBJ2-2; D perhaps matches TRBD2 (5 bases). V lost 4 bases to trimming and J lost 6 bases, with 15 bases between them. Germline V lookup: CDR1 SGHAT, CDR2 FQNNGV. The CDR3 spans 15 residues. CDR3 in amino acids: CASSSQRFNPGELFF. The CDR3 nucleotides read TGTGCCAGCAGCTCCCAGCGGTTCAACCCCGGGGAGCTGTTTTTT. Filled out from reference TRBV11-2 and TRBJ2-2, the complete variable domain reads EAGVAQSPRYKIIEKRQSVAFWCNPISGHATLYWYQQILGQGPKLLIQFQNNGVVDDSQLPKDRFSAERLKGVDSTLKIQPAKLEDSAVYLCASSSQRFNPGELFFGEGSRLTVL.

The chain links TRBV18 to TRBJ1-2; D gene unclear. Trimming left V 3 bases short and J 2 bases short, with 7 bases between. The V gene's germline CDR1 is KGHSH and CDR2 LQKENI. This CDR3 has 13 amino acids. In nucleotides, the CDR3 is TGTGCCAGCTCACCGGAACAGAACTATGGCTACACCTTC. Its protein product is CASSPEQNYGYTF.

The chain recombines TRBV4-1 with TRBJ1-1; D is ambiguous. Trimming pared 0 bases from V and 0 bases from J, leaving 8 bases between. Germline CDR1 reads MGHRA; CDR2 reads YSYEKL. The CDR3 covers 15 residues. CDR3 in amino acids: CASSQDPVMNTEAFF. CDR3 nucleotides: TGCGCCAGCAGCCAAGATCCCGTAATGAACACTGAAGCTTTCTTT.

CDR3 coding DNA: TGTGCCAGCAGCCCAGGGGGCTATGGGGCCAACGTCCTGACTTTC. Protein sequence: CASSPGGYGANVLTF. This chain uses TRBV7-2 with TRBJ2-6, with TRBD1 matching 8 bases. After removal of 5 bases from V and 3 bases from J, the junction contained 3 bases not matched to a gene. The CDR3 runs to 15 residues. Germline loops: CDR1 SGHTA, CDR2 FQGNSA.

CDR3 in DNA: TGTGCCAGCAGGTCCTTAGACAGGGCGTTTGGCTACACCTTC. Translation: CASRSLDRAFGYTF. The chain uses TRBV27 and TRBJ1-2, with 7 bases fitting TRBD1. J lost 7 bases, V lost 6 bases, and 11 bases had no gene match. This CDR3 has 14 amino acids. Germline assignment: CDR1 MNHEY and CDR2 SMNVEV (reference sequence).